This TCR beta chain emerged from a study of T cell responses to AZD1222 COVID-19 vaccine. Study-level findings and limits: The study sampled repertoires only after the peak T cell response. Regions left unmutated in variants are reportedly the target of nearly half of spike-specific TCRs.

The protocol was immunoSEQ multiplex PCR, while the TCRdb copy is restricted to in-frame clones and leaves out a portion. Of over 200,000 clones in the sample, 94% were seen once. There are 14 residues in the CDR3. Germline V CDR1 and CDR2: MDHEN, SYDVKM. Deletions cut 3 bases from V and 0 bases from J, with 9 bases between. As for this clone: Its antigen is unknown.

The rearrangement uses TRBV28 and TRBJ2-7; tentatively, D is TRBD1 (6 bases). The sample was peripheral blood, taken 28 days after the second dose of the MenACWY control vaccine. The TCR sequence derives from an adult who received the MenACWY meningococcal vaccine as a control. CDR3 residues: CASSFKQGSYEQYF. The CDR3 coding sequence is TGTGCCAGCAGTTTTAAACAGGGCTCCTACGAGCAGTACTTC.